The 11 T cell receptor beta chains given below trace back to one sample, sequenced in a study of response to subunit inactivated influenza vaccine. TCRdb re-analysed the RT-PCR reads in MiXCR, keeping a single row per CDR3 protein. The table has a few hundred thousand distinct CDR3 sequences, approximately 11% seen once. Specimen: PBMCs from blood, collected about 40 days after vaccination. These TCRs come from a man in his fifties or sixties who received an inactivated influenza vaccine.

The rearrangement joins TRBV6-1 to TRBJ2-1; TRBD2 agrees at 7 bases. The CDR3 contains 16 residues. Germline V CDR1 and CDR2: MNHNS, SASEGT. J gave up 9 bases and V 6 bases, and 17 bases lay outside the gene matches. CDR3 coding DNA: TGTGCCAGCAGCCCCCCCGGGACTACCAATAGGGCTGAGCAGTTCTTC. This codes for CASSPPGTTNRAEQFF.

The V call is TRBV2, the J call TRBJ2-1, with 8 bases aligning to TRBD2. The J segment lost 0 bases and the V segment lost 11 bases, leaving 15 bases of the junction unmatched. Germline V CDR1 and CDR2: SNHLY, FYNNEI. There are 17 residues in the CDR3. The CDR3 nucleotides are TGTGCCGGTCATTCTAGCGGGTACTTGAGCTCCTACAATGAGCAGTTCTTC. Translating gives CAGHSSGYLSSYNEQFF.

The V call is TRBV7-9, the J call TRBJ2-6; TRBD1 might be the D (6 bases). CDR3 length: 17 residues. Trimming took 3 bases from V and 5 from J, leaving 17 bases between them. Germline-derived CDR1 and CDR2 are SEHNR and FQNEAQ (reference sequence). The CDR3 bases are TGTGCCAGCAGCTTGAGAAACCGGACAGTTAGGGCCAACGTCCTGACTTTC. Translation: CASSLRNRTVRANVLTF. Full variable domain (outside the CDR3, taken from reference TRBV7-9 and TRBJ2-6): DTGVSQNPRHKITKRGQNVTFRCDPISEHNRLYWYRQTLGQGPEFLTYFQNEAQLEKSRLLSDRFSAERPKGSFSTLEIQRTEQGDSAMYLCASSLRNRTVRANVLTFGAGSRLTVL.

The chain combines TRBV24-1 with TRBJ2-1; 10 bases map to TRBD2. J was trimmed by 1 base and V by 8 bases; bases with no gene match: 7. Germline CDR1 KGHDR, CDR2 SFDVKD. The CDR3 runs to 16 residues. The CDR3 spells CATTATSGASYNEQFF. In DNA form, the CDR3 reads TGTGCCACCACCGCTACTAGCGGGGCTTCCTACAATGAGCAGTTCTTC.

The chain employs TRBV7-8 and TRBJ2-7; 14 nucleotides match TRBD2. Germline loops: CDR1 SGHVS, CDR2 FQNEAQ. The trim removed 5 bases at V and 1 base at J, leaving 7 bases unmatched. The length of the CDR3 is 17 residues. The DNA for the CDR3 is TGTGCCAGCAGCCGGGGGACTAGCGGGAGAAGTTCCTACGAGCAGTACTTC. Its translation: CASSRGTSGRSSYEQYF.

The chain uses TRBV30 and TRBJ2-1, with D uncertain. Germline assignment: CDR1 GTSNPN and CDR2 SVGIG (reference sequence). This CDR3 region has 15 residues. V was cut by 0 bases and J by 4 bases, with 13 bases left in between. CDR3 amino acids: CAWSVPPGLYNEQFF. The CDR3 DNA reads as TGTGCCTGGAGTGTACCTCCGGGTCTATACAATGAGCAGTTCTTC.

This clonotype was detected ten times or more. The genes are TRBV29-1 and TRBJ2-1; the D is unclear. Trimming pared 1 base from V and 6 bases from J, leaving 4 bases between. This CDR3 spans 11 amino acids. Germline values: CDR1 SQVTM, CDR2 ANQGSEA. CDR3 in amino acids: CSVEAINEQFF. Written as DNA, the CDR3 is TGCAGCGTTGAAGCGATCAATGAGCAGTTCTTC.

This clonotype occurred a few times. J is TRBJ2-3 and V is TRBV5-1, with 9 bases identical to TRBD1. Looked up from germline, CDR1 is SGHRS and CDR2 is YFSETQ. The CDR3 extends over 15 amino acids. The junction had 4 bases not matched to a gene; V was cut back by 0 bases and J by 5 bases. The CDR3 DNA is TGCGCCAGCAGCTTGGAACAGGGGGCTATAGATACGCAGTATTTT. It codes for CASSLEQGAIDTQYF.

There are a few counts of this clonotype. The chain has TRBV6-1 and TRBJ2-7; 8 nucleotides agree with TRBD1. The V and J ends lost 8 bases and 5 bases, in that order; junction bases with no gene match: 11. This CDR3 has 14 residues. CDR1 and CDR2 from the germline V gene are MNHNS and SASEGT. CDR3 sequence: CASRTGQVRHEQYF. CDR3 nucleotide sequence: TGTGCCAGCCGTACGGGACAGGTTAGACACGAGCAGTACTTC.

This clonotype was detected only a few times. The chain is built from TRBV7-6 and TRBJ2-5; the D gene is possibly TRBD1 (5 bases). Trimming removed 1 base at V and 3 bases at J, with 6 bases between. This CDR3 contains 13 residues. Germline V gene data show CDR1 as SGHVS and CDR2 as FNYEAQ. This CDR3 is CASSLVQEETQYF. As DNA, the CDR3 is TGTGCCAGCAGCTTAGTACAGGAAGAGACCCAGTACTTC. Filled out from reference TRBV7-6 and TRBJ2-5, the complete variable domain reads GAGVSQSPRYKVTKRGQDVALRCDPISGHVSLYWYRQALGQGPEFLTYFNYEAQQDKSGLPNDRFSAERPEGSISTLTIQRTEQRDSAMYRCASSLVQEETQYFGPGTRLLVL.

This clonotype was detected a few times. The chain is built from TRBV5-1 and TRBJ2-2; a weak D match, TRBD2 (7 bases). There are 17 residues in the CDR3. V shed 4 bases and J shed 0 bases, with 16 bases lying between them. Germline lookup yields CDR1 SGHRS and CDR2 YFSETQ. In DNA form, the CDR3 reads TGCGCCAGCAGCCCGAGCTCGGGGGGCGCGAACACCGGGGAGCTGTTTTTT. Translated, it gives CASSPSSGGANTGELFF.